Sequencing of this TCR beta chain was carried out in a study of cytomegalovirus exposure and HLA in healthy donors. Primers: 60 Vbeta forward and 13 Jbeta reverse. Generated by immunoSEQ multiplex PCR, the TCRdb table keeps only in-frame clones and is missing some. The table shows some 130,000 clones, with 77% occurring only once. V was shortened by 2 bases and J by 7 bases, with 15 bases between the two germline ends. In germline, CDR1 is KGHSH, CDR2 LQKENI. CDR3 length equals 14 residues. Worth noting for this clone: Antigen unknown.

General study findings and limits: Highly shared sequence variants in one cluster were likely a sequencing artifact. Later genetic work tied a missense DCLRE1C variant to beta-chain V and J trimming.

This chain joins TRBV18 and TRBJ2-7; D call uncertain. This sequence originates from a male donor in good health and CMV-seropositive. The source material was PBMCs. DNA of the CDR3: TGTGCCAGCTCACCAGTTTCAACCGCCAGGGAGCAGTACTTC. Encoded protein: CASSPVSTAREQYF.